One and the same sample provided the 10 T cell receptor beta chains below, sequenced in a study of cytomegalovirus exposure and HLA in healthy donors (dated by TCRdb to between 2016 and 2019). The method was the immunoSEQ multiplex PCR assay. For the multiplex PCR, a mixture combining 60 forward primers for TCR Vbeta segments and 13 reverse primers for TCR Jbeta segments was used. TCRdb holds this immuneACCESS table with in-frame rearrangements only. Some clones are missing; in checked studies, unresolved V genes explain under half, and the rest has no known cause. For this sample the table gives approximately 100,000 clones, of which roughly three quarters were detected only once. The ten most abundant clones make up around 10% of the sample. Sequencing used PBMCs. The receptors here all came from a woman in her 40s in good health and CMV-seropositive.

V is TRBV5-1 and J is TRBJ2-3, with 7 positions matching TRBD2. The germline V gene has CDR1 SGHRS and CDR2 YFSETQ. Unmatched junction bases numbered 11, after V lost 4 bases and J lost 9 bases. The CDR3 runs 14 residues. The CDR3 bases are TGCGCCAGCAGCCCGGCCTCCTGGGAGGGGACGCAGTATTTT. Residues: CASSPASWEGTQYF.

The chain uses TRBV6-5 and TRBJ2-7; TRBD1 agrees at 11 bases. The CDR3 loop spans 15 amino acids. Trimming removed 5 bases from V and 3 bases from J; junction bases left unmatched: 6. Per the germline V gene, CDR1 is MNHEY and CDR2 is SVGAGI. CDR3 coding DNA: TGTGCCAGCAGTCCCAGGACAGGGGGCCGCTACGAGCAGTACTTC. Translation gives CASSPRTGGRYEQYF.

This clone was counted only a few times. The chain employs TRBV6-5 and TRBJ1-4, with D possibly matching TRBD1 (5 bases). The ends were cut back, 2 bases at V and 0 bases at J, with 10 bases in the middle. CDR3 length: 16 residues. The germline V gene has CDR1 MNHEY and CDR2 SVGAGI. CDR3: CASSYEGQTTNEKLFF. CDR3 in DNA: TGTGCCAGCAGTTACGAAGGACAAACAACTAATGAAAAACTGTTTTTT.

This clone appeared a single time. The chain employs TRBV6-6 and TRBJ2-7; D is ambiguous. V lost 0 bases, J lost 3 bases, and 3 bases lay in between. The germline gives CDR1 MNHNY, CDR2 SVGAGI (reference sequence). This CDR3 is 12 amino acids long. DNA for the CDR3: TGTGCCAGCAGTTACTCCCTCTACGAGCAGTACTTC. Amino acids: CASSYSLYEQYF.

This clone was picked up a small number of times. Sequence at one end of the junction differs from germline and may be a read error. The chain uses TRBV5-1 and TRBJ1-1; tentatively, D is TRBD1 (5 bases). This CDR3 has 17 amino acids. Germline V gives CDR1 SGHRS, CDR2 YFSETQ. The CDR3, as DNA: TGCGCCAGCAGCTTAGGGGCAGGTGGATTATCGAACACTGAATCTTTCTTT. This sequence encodes CASSLGAGGLSNTESFF.

This clone was seen only a few times. The same CDR3 can be traced to other DNA sequences in this sample. The V gene is TRBV9, the J gene TRBJ2-5; D may be TRBD2 (6 bases). The V end lost 3 bases, the J end lost 4 bases, and 10 bases lay between the germline ends. The germline V gene encodes CDR1 SGDLS and CDR2 YYNGEE. This CDR3 has 13 amino acids. The CDR3 spells CASSAGGGETQYF. The CDR3 DNA follows: TGTGCCAGCAGCGCCGGGGGAGGAGAGACCCAGTACTTC.

This clone has just one count. This CDR3 is CASSMSGGFRYTF. CDR3 sequence (DNA): TGTGCCAGCAGTATGAGCGGGGGGTTTCGGTACACCTTC. The chain is built from TRBV27 and TRBJ1-2; D may be TRBD1 (5 bases). CDR1 is MNHEY, CDR2 SMNVEV, per germline (reference sequence). The CDR3 covers 13 residues. V was trimmed by 5 bases and J by 11 bases, leaving 18 bases between them.

The table lists this clone with a count of one. The gene calls are TRBV25-1 and TRBJ1-6; the D gene is possibly TRBD1 (6 bases). The length of the CDR3 is 14 residues. The germline V gene has CDR1 MGHDK and CDR2 SYGVNS. Trimming left V 2 bases short and J 6 bases short, with 8 bases between. The CDR3 DNA reads TGTGCCAGCAGTGAAAGGACAGCTAATTCACCCCTCCACTTT. It is translated as CASSERTANSPLHF.

This rearrangement joins TRBV5-4 to TRBJ2-2, with D possibly being TRBD1 (5 bases). CDR1 SGHNT and CDR2 YYREEE come from the germline V gene (reference sequence). This CDR3 has 15 amino acids. Trimming removed 2 bases at V and 6 bases at J, with 14 bases between. CDR3 in amino acids: CASSFSTVYSGELFF. The CDR3 DNA is TGTGCCAGCAGCTTTTCGACAGTTTACTCCGGGGAGCTGTTTTTT.

The table lists this clone with a few counts. This specimen includes other DNA sequences encoding the same CDR3. This rearrangement joins TRBV4-2 to TRBJ2-5; 12 bases line up with TRBD2. The germline CDR1 and CDR2 sequences are LGHNA and YNFKEQ. The CDR3 has 16 residues. After removal of 4 bases from V and 3 bases from J, the junction contained 6 bases not matched to a gene. CDR3 sequence reads: CASSPGLAGREETQYF. CDR3 nucleotides: TGTGCCAGCAGCCCCGGACTAGCGGGGAGGGAAGAGACCCAGTACTTC.